The rows below give T cell receptor beta chains drawn from one sample of a study of shared T cell receptors in the human thymus. Some clones are missing from TCRdb's copy, which holds only in-frame ones; the method was immunoSEQ multiplex PCR. The profile shows hundreds of thousands of clones, roughly 90% of them singletons. The sample was also linked to a second study, of human thymus T cells.

Sequenced: thymocytes. These receptors all stem from a boy under two years old with a congenital heart defect. Both conserved end residues are part of each CDR3. The D gene is left open where the match is weak. Expanded clones are given a class, and other clones once, few, many or no size at all.

cdr3_nt cdr3_aa cdr3_length v_call clone_size j_call d_call
TGCAGCGGGCAGGACAGCCACGACGAGCAGTACTTC CSGQDSHDEQYF 12 TRBV29-1 NA TRBJ2-7 NA
TGTGCCAGCAGCTCGGGAGTACCACCACCCGGGGAGCTGTTTTTT CASSSGVPPPGELFF 15 TRBV5-6 NA TRBJ2-2 NA
TGTGCCAGCAGCACTGTGGGGCAGGGTGTGATTTACGAGCAGTACTTC CASSTVGQGVIYEQYF 16 TRBV11-2 NA TRBJ2-7 NA
TGTGCCAGCAGTTTAGCAGGGGGGTACGAGCAGTACTTC CASSLAGGYEQYF 13 TRBV27 few TRBJ2-7 NA
TGTGCTAGTGGTTTGGTAACGGACTCCCCCTACGAGCAGTACTTC CASGLVTDSPYEQYF 15 TRBV12-5 NA TRBJ2-7 NA
TGTGCCAGCAGTAAGACTAGCGGGAGCGGGACAGATACGCAGTATTTT CASSKTSGSGTDTQYF 16 TRBV6-4 NA TRBJ2-3 TRBD2
TGTGCCAGCAGTCCCCCCAAAGACGACAGTAACACCGGGGAGCTGTTTTTT CASSPPKDDSNTGELFF 17 TRBV27 NA TRBJ2-2 NA
TGTGCCAGCAGTTTACGGTGGGAGCGGCCCTACGAGCAGTACTTC CASSLRWERPYEQYF 15 TRBV28 once TRBJ2-7 NA
TGTGCCGGGCTAGCGGGAGGGCCCGGCGACAATGAGCAGTTCTTC CAGLAGGPGDNEQFF 15 TRBV27 NA TRBJ2-1 TRBD2
TGTGCCAGCAGCTTGGGGGCGACACAGCCCTACGAGCAGTACTTC CASSLGATQPYEQYF 15 TRBV5-5 NA TRBJ2-7 NA
TGTGCCAGCAGCCCCGGGCCCCGGGAGATCTACGAGCAGTACTTC CASSPGPREIYEQYF 15 TRBV27 once TRBJ2-7 NA
TGCGCCAGCAGCCCCCGCCTTCATACGGGGGATACGCAGTATTTT CASSPRLHTGDTQYF 15 TRBV5-1 NA TRBJ2-3 NA
TGCGCCAGCAGTAACGCGGGCTCCTACGAGCAGTACTTC CASSNAGSYEQYF 13 TRBV5-1 NA TRBJ2-7 NA
TGTGCCAGCAGCAAAGGAGGCAGCGGGCAGTACTTC CASSKGGSGQYF 12 TRBV13 NA TRBJ2-7 NA
TGTGCCAGCAGTGATGCGGCGGCCCCCCACGAGCAGTACTTC CASSDAAAPHEQYF 14 TRBV2 NA TRBJ2-7 NA
TGCGCCAGCAGCCAAGGCCCGAGCGGAGAGACCCAGTACTTC CASSQGPSGETQYF 14 TRBV4-3 NA TRBJ2-5 NA
TGTGCCAGCAGCTTCGGGGGAGTTGCAGATACGCAGTATTTT CASSFGGVADTQYF 14 TRBV11-3 NA TRBJ2-3 NA
TGTGCCAGCAGTTTATATCCCTCTGACAGGAGGAACACTGAAGCTTTCTTT CASSLYPSDRRNTEAFF 17 TRBV28 NA TRBJ1-1 NA
TGCGCCAGCAGTGAGCCGGAGAACCTCGAGGAGCCCCAGCATTTT CASSEPENLEEPQHF 15 TRBV10-2 NA TRBJ1-5 NA
TGTGCCAGCAGTCCCAGCACTGAAGCTTTCTTT CASSPSTEAFF 11 TRBV7-9 NA TRBJ1-1 NA
TGTGCCACCAGCAGACGGGAGGGCCTCCTATTTTCGACAGATACGCAGTATTTT CATSRREGLLFSTDTQYF 18 TRBV15 NA TRBJ2-3 TRBD2
TGTGCCAGCAGTACCGTAACCCTCGACGGGAGGGCTTCCTCCGAGCAGTACTTC CASSTVTLDGRASSEQYF 18 TRBV27 NA TRBJ2-7 TRBD2
TGTGCCAGCAGTTCGGAGGGGGCCTACTACGAGCAGTACTTC CASSSEGAYYEQYF 14 TRBV28 NA TRBJ2-7 NA
TGTGCCAGAAGCTTGGCGGGACGGGAGGCTGGCTACACCTTC CARSLAGREAGYTF 14 TRBV5-3 NA TRBJ1-2 NA
TGTGCCAGCAGATCTGGACAGGGGGATCAGCCCCAGCATTTT CASRSGQGDQPQHF 14 TRBV5-6 NA TRBJ1-5 TRBD1
TGTGCCAGCAGCCTGGGGGCGGGAGGTCCGCGGGATACGCAGTATTTT CASSLGAGGPRDTQYF 16 TRBV7-3 NA TRBJ2-3 TRBD2
TGTGCCAGCTCACCACCGGGGCGGGGAGAATACGAGCAGTACTTC CASSPPGRGEYEQYF 15 TRBV18 once TRBJ2-7 NA
TGTGCCAGCAGCGGAACCCCGGGACTAGCGGGAGTGGGGCAGTTCTTC CASSGTPGLAGVGQFF 16 TRBV9 NA TRBJ2-1 TRBD2
TGTGCCAGCAGTTTAAGGCTAGCGGGAGGACCCTACGAGCAGTACTTC CASSLRLAGGPYEQYF 16 TRBV28 NA TRBJ2-7 TRBD2
TGTGCCAGCAGCGGAACCCACGGGCAGGCTGGGAGCTCCTACGAGCAGTACTTC CASSGTHGQAGSSYEQYF 18 TRBV5-4 NA TRBJ2-7 NA
TGTGCCACCAGCAGACTAGCGTCGGATGAGCAGTTCTTC CATSRLASDEQFF 13 TRBV15 few TRBJ2-1 NA
TGCGCCAGCAGCCAAGAAAAGCTAGCGGGGAAATACAATGAGCAGTTCTTC CASSQEKLAGKYNEQFF 17 TRBV4-3 NA TRBJ2-1 TRBD2
TGTGCCAGCAGCGACCAAGGGACTAGTAGCACAGATACGCAGTATTTT CASSDQGTSSTDTQYF 16 TRBV9 NA TRBJ2-3 TRBD2
TGCAGCGTTGAAGATTGGGGACAACTAGCGGGAGGCGGTAATGAGCAGTTCTTC CSVEDWGQLAGGGNEQFF 18 TRBV29-1 NA TRBJ2-1 TRBD2
TGTGCCAGCAGCGGAAGTGGAGGGGCTGGGGCCAACGTCCTGACTTTC CASSGSGGAGANVLTF 16 TRBV9 NA TRBJ2-6 NA
TGTGCCAGCAGCGCGACTAGTTCCACGCAGTATTTT CASSATSSTQYF 12 TRBV6-1 few TRBJ2-3 NA
TGTGCCAGCAGCTTGCGTGGCAGGGCCAGGGGGAATGAGCAGTTCTTC CASSLRGRARGNEQFF 16 TRBV5-6 NA TRBJ2-1 TRBD1
TGTGCCAGCAGTGAGGACAGGGCCCGGGAGACCCAGTACTTC CASSEDRARETQYF 14 TRBV6-5 once TRBJ2-5 TRBD1
TGTGCCAGCAGTCCCAGCTCTGGAAACACCATATATTTT CASSPSSGNTIYF 13 TRBV6-5 NA TRBJ1-3 NA
TGTGCCAGCAGTGCCCTAGGCACAGGGTTGTATGGCTACACCTTC CASSALGTGLYGYTF 15 TRBV27 NA TRBJ1-2 NA
TGTGCTAGTGGTTTGGTACGGAGCGAGGCCTGGGATGAGCAGTTCTTC CASGLVRSEAWDEQFF 16 TRBV12-5 NA TRBJ2-1 NA
TGCGCCAGCAGCTTGGCGGGAGGACCTACGAATGAGCAGTTCTTC CASSLAGGPTNEQFF 15 TRBV5-1 NA TRBJ2-1 TRBD2
TGTGCCAGCAGGAAAGGCGGGAGGGCCGGGAATGAGCAGTTCTTC CASRKGGRAGNEQFF 15 TRBV6-5 NA TRBJ2-1 TRBD2
TGTGCCAGTAGTAAATCCCCTTTCTACAATGAGCAGTTCTTC CASSKSPFYNEQFF 14 TRBV19 NA TRBJ2-1 NA
TGTGCCAGCAGCCAAGATTTGGTAGCGGCCTACAATGAGCAGTTCTTC CASSQDLVAAYNEQFF 16 TRBV4-2 NA TRBJ2-1 NA
TGCGCCAGCAGCCAAAAGCGGGAGGGTGAGCAGTTCTTC CASSQKREGEQFF 13 TRBV5-1 NA TRBJ2-1 TRBD2
TGCGCCAGCAGCCCCAGATTTGTGACAGGGGTGGCCGAGGAGCAGTACTTC CASSPRFVTGVAEEQYF 17 TRBV4-3 NA TRBJ2-7 TRBD1
TGTGCCAGCAGCTTAATACGAGCCACCGGGGAGCTGTTTTTT CASSLIRATGELFF 14 TRBV7-6 NA TRBJ2-2 NA
TGTGCCAGCAGATGGGACAGGGAGACTAGCGGGAGGCATGAGCAGTTCTTC CASRWDRETSGRHEQFF 17 TRBV11-3 NA TRBJ2-1 TRBD2
TGTGCCAGCAGTCGGACTAGCGGGAATAGCACAGATACGCAGTATTTT CASSRTSGNSTDTQYF 16 TRBV28 NA TRBJ2-3 TRBD2
TGTGCCAGCAGTTTACACGGGTGGTGGCAGCCCCAGCATTTT CASSLHGWWQPQHF 14 TRBV28 NA TRBJ1-5 NA
TGTGCCTGGAGTGTACCAGGCAGGGGACCCGGGGAGCTGTTTTTT CAWSVPGRGPGELFF 15 TRBV30 NA TRBJ2-2 NA
TGTGCTAGCAGCCATCGGGGGGGGCCAGCGGGATTAAGAGATGAGCAGTTCTTC CASSHRGGPAGLRDEQFF 18 TRBV7-7 NA TRBJ2-1 TRBD2